Each of the 18 T cell receptor beta chains below was sequenced from the same sample in a study of Ad26.COV2.S vaccination and SARS-CoV-2 variants. Treatment indicated: 19 received Ad26.COV2.S at low or high dose, single or two shots; roughly five received placebo; per-sample allocation not given. The samples were gathered on day 63 after the first injection of vaccine or placebo. Clones were read by immunoSEQ multiplex PCR, and TCRdb kept only the in-frame ones, dropping some. The sample consists of some 460,000 clones, roughly nine tenths of them appearing once. The starting material was peripheral blood, obtained in a trial of Ad26.COV2.S vaccine versus placebo. These receptors originate from a person between 18 and 60 years old who received the Ad26.COV2.S COVID-19 vaccine or a placebo.

This clone was seen only a few times. The CDR3 sequence: CASRPPGGYEQYF. In DNA, the CDR3 is TGTGCCAGCAGGCCCCCGGGGGGGTACGAGCAGTACTTC. The chain couples TRBV6-5 to TRBJ2-7; 8 bases line up with TRBD2. The CDR3 is made up of 13 amino acids. Germline values: CDR1 MNHEY, CDR2 SVGAGI. J gave up 4 bases and V 6 bases, and 5 bases lay outside the gene matches.

The chain uses TRBV7-2 and TRBJ1-4; a weak D match, TRBD1 (5 bases). CDR1 and CDR2 (germline): SGHTA, FQGNSA. This CDR3 contains 14 residues. V lost 3 bases, J lost 8 bases, and 13 bases lay in between. The CDR3, as DNA: TGTGCCAGCAGCTTGAGTCAGGGATCGGAAAAACTGTTTTTT. The encoded protein is CASSLSQGSEKLFF. Variable domain in full (rest from reference TRBV7-2 and TRBJ1-4): GAGVSQSPSNKVTEKGKDVELRCDPISGHTALYWYRQSLGQGLEFLIYFQGNSAPDKSGLPSDRFSAERTGGSVSTLTIQRTQQEDSAVYLCASSLSQGSEKLFFGSGTQLSVL.

This chain joins TRBV6-5 and TRBJ1-2; D is perhaps TRBD1 (6 bases). Trimming stripped 6 bases from V and 7 bases from J, with 15 bases between. This CDR3 comprises 13 residues. Germline CDR1 reads MNHEY; CDR2 reads SVGAGI. CDR3 amino acids: CASSLPTGAGYTF. CDR3 in DNA: TGTGCCAGCAGCTTACCGACGGGGGCTGGCTACACCTTC.

The V and J genes are TRBV6-5 and TRBJ2-7; TRBD2 aligns across 8 bases. There are 13 residues in the CDR3. Germline values: CDR1 MNHEY, CDR2 SVGAGI. V lost 6 bases and J lost 1; bases outside the gene matches: 2. The CDR3 sequence: CASRGLESYEQYF. The CDR3 nucleotides are TGTGCCAGCAGGGGACTAGAATCCTACGAGCAGTACTTC.

The chain joins TRBV18 to TRBJ1-3; D is ambiguous. V was shortened by 3 bases and J by 0 bases, with 15 bases between the two germline ends. This CDR3 region has 17 residues. Germline CDR1 is KGHSH and CDR2 is LQKENI. DNA of the CDR3: TGTGCCAGCTCACCGAATCCTACAGCCCGCTCTGGAAACACCATATATTTT. This gives the protein CASSPNPTARSGNTIYF.

This chain uses TRBV30 with TRBJ1-2, with TRBD1 matching 9 bases. Germline CDR1 GTSNPN, CDR2 SVGIG (reference sequence). The J segment lost 7 bases and the V segment lost 3 bases, leaving 6 bases of the junction unmatched. The CDR3 length is 13 residues. The CDR3 spells CAWSPGTGLGYTF. CDR3 in DNA: TGTGCCTGGAGCCCCGGGACAGGGCTTGGCTACACCTTC.

V usage is TRBV28 and J usage is TRBJ1-2; weak D call: TRBD1 (6 bases). The germline CDR1 and CDR2 sequences are MDHEN and SYDVKM. V was clipped by 6 bases and J by 9 bases, with 20 bases between them. The length of the CDR3 is 14 residues. The CDR3 nucleotides are TGTGCCAGCAGAGCGGACAGTAGCCCTTTGAGCTACACCTTC. It codes for CASRADSSPLSYTF.

A single count supports this clone. This rearrangement joins TRBV19 to TRBJ1-2; D perhaps matches TRBD1 (5 bases). Trimming cost V 5 bases and J 0 bases, with 22 bases left between them. This CDR3 has 18 amino acids. Germline loops: CDR1 LNHDA, CDR2 SQIVND (reference sequence). The CDR3 protein is CASSGGMFDRTTNYGYTF. The CDR3 region has the DNA TGTGCCAGTAGTGGGGGTATGTTCGACCGCACGACTAACTATGGCTACACCTTC. Full variable domain (remainder filled in from reference TRBV19 and TRBJ1-2): DGGITQSPKYLFRKEGQNVTLSCEQNLNHDAMYWYRQDPGQGLRLIYYSQIVNDFQKGDIAEGYSVSREKKESFPLTVTSAQKNPTAFYLCASSGGMFDRTTNYGYTFGSGTRLTVV.

The chain joins TRBV24-1 to TRBJ1-2; D is possibly TRBD1 (6 bases). Germline values: CDR1 KGHDR, CDR2 SFDVKD. This CDR3 comprises 14 residues. Trimming pared 6 bases from V and 3 bases from J, leaving 13 bases between. CDR3 sequence (DNA): TGTGCCACCAGTATCGGGGGCCTAGACTATGGCTACACCTTC. Its translation: CATSIGGLDYGYTF.

The chain couples TRBV5-6 to TRBJ2-6, with 7 bases that match TRBD1. The CDR3 has 19 amino acids. J gave up 0 bases and V 4 bases, and 13 bases lay outside the gene matches. Looked up from germline, CDR1 is SGHDT and CDR2 is YYEEEE. CDR3 DNA sequence: TGTGCCAGCAGCGCAACCCCGGGACAGCTGATCTCTGGGGCCAACGTCCTGACTTTC. Amino acids: CASSATPGQLISGANVLTF.

This clone was counted between two and nine times. V and J are TRBV6-5 and TRBJ1-1; the D is unclear. Germline values: CDR1 MNHEY, CDR2 SVGAGI. V lost 4 bases to trimming and J lost 7 bases, with 16 bases between them. The CDR3 sequence is 14 residues long. CDR3 in DNA: TGTGCCAGCAGTTTGGCCCAGTTTGTAAATGAAGCTTTCTTT. Its translation: CASSLAQFVNEAFF.

This chain uses TRBV29-1 with TRBJ2-1; 11 bases map to TRBD2. Germline CDR1 is SQVTM and CDR2 is ANQGSEA. Trimming at V came to 2 bases and at J to 14 bases, leaving 8 bases not matched to a gene. CDR3 length: 13 amino acids. CDR3 region: CSVERRLAGGKFF. CDR3 DNA sequence: TGCAGCGTTGAAAGGCGGCTAGCGGGGGGTAAGTTCTTC.

V gene TRBV11-2 combines with J gene TRBJ2-3; tentatively, D is TRBD1 (6 bases). V was clipped by 5 bases and J by 2 bases, with 17 bases between them. CDR1 and CDR2 from the germline V gene are SGHAT and FQNNGV. The CDR3 has 16 residues. CDR3 residues: CASSPTTGPSTDTQYF. CDR3 DNA sequence: TGTGCCAGCAGCCCTACAACAGGGCCCTCCACAGATACGCAGTATTTT.

The rearrangement uses TRBV5-8 and TRBJ2-1; D call uncertain. The CDR3 contains 11 residues. V was pared by 4 bases and J by 9 bases, with 8 bases between. Germline V gives CDR1 SGHTS, CDR2 YDEGEE. DNA for the CDR3: TGTGCCAGCAGCAGAGAGGTTGAGCAGTTCTTC. This encodes CASSREVEQFF.

This chain uses TRBV19 with TRBJ1-5; D unclear. The CDR3 has 15 residues. V lost 3 bases and J lost 5, with 14 bases in between. Germline V gene lookup returns CDR1 LNHDA and CDR2 SQIVND (reference sequence). The CDR3 bases are TGTGCCAGTAGTATTACCACGGAGGGAGATCAGCCCCAGCATTTT. This encodes CASSITTEGDQPQHF.

The rearrangement joins TRBV29-1 to TRBJ2-3; D remains unclear. CDR1 and CDR2 (germline): SQVTM, ANQGSEA. V was cut by 8 bases and J by 5 bases, with 11 bases left in between. The CDR3 covers 11 residues. CDR3 region: CSPRTGDTQYF. The CDR3 nucleotides read TGCAGCCCGAGGACGGGAGATACGCAGTATTTT.

The J gene is TRBJ1-5, the V gene TRBV28, with D unresolved. The V gene's germline CDR1 is MDHEN and CDR2 SYDVKM. The V end was cut by 3 bases, the J end by 2 bases, with 8 bases between. The length of the CDR3 is 14 residues. The CDR3 spells CASSFPVGNQPQHF. As DNA, the CDR3 is TGTGCCAGCAGTTTCCCTGTGGGCAATCAGCCCCAGCATTTT. The complete variable domain, with remaining parts taken from reference TRBV28 and TRBJ1-5, reads DVKVTQSSRYLVKRTGEKVFLECVQDMDHENMFWYRQDPGLGLRLIYFSYDVKMKEKGDIPEGYSVSREKKERFSLILESASTNQTSMYLCASSFPVGNQPQHFGDGTRLSIL.

With respect to this clone: The same CDR3 also results from other DNA sequences found in this sample. The chain links TRBV28 to TRBJ2-7; D gene uncertain. V was trimmed by 2 bases and J by 4 bases, leaving 6 bases between them. The germline CDR1 and CDR2 sequences are MDHEN and SYDVKM. There are 12 residues in the CDR3. The CDR3 sequence: CASSLAAYEQYF. The CDR3 DNA reads as TGTGCCAGCAGTTTAGCGGCTTACGAGCAGTACTTC.